This T cell receptor (beta chain) was obtained from a study of shared clonotypes between healthy human individuals. Study-level background: Donor ages ranged 18 to 49 years: a couple of women, a few men. For every donor, three CD4 naive, three CD4 memory, two CD8 naive and one CD8 memory plates were used.

CDR3 length: 13 amino acids. The V gene lost 6 bases and the J gene lost 0 bases, with 8 bases spanning the gap. Per germline, CDR1 ENHRY and CDR2 SYGVKD. As concerns this clone: This CDR3 is also generated by other DNA sequences in the sample.

Assay used: immunoSEQ multiplex PCR; TCRdb lists only in-frame clones, some missing. The table records roughly 1,500,000 clones, around 98% of them present only once. What was sequenced was naive CD4+ T cells sorted from blood. Subset meaning: CD45RA+ positively selected. The source is a young man in good health. This chain uses TRBV10-3 with TRBJ1-1; possibly TRBD1 for D (6 bases). CDR3 in amino acids: CAIRPGVNTEAFF. DNA of the CDR3: TGTGCCATCAGACCAGGGGTGAACACTGAAGCTTTCTTT.